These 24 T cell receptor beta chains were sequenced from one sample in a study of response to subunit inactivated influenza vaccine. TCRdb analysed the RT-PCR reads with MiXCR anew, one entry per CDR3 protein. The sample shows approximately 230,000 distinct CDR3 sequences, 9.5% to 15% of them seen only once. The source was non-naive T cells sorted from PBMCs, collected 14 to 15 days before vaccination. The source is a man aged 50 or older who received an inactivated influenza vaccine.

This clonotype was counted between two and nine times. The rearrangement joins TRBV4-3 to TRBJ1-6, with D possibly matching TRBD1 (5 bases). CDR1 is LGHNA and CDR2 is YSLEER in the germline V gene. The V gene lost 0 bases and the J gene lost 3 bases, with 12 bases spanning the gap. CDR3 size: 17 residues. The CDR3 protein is CASSQDQGFLYNSPLHF. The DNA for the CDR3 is TGCGCCAGCAGCCAAGATCAGGGATTCCTCTATAATTCACCCCTCCACTTT.

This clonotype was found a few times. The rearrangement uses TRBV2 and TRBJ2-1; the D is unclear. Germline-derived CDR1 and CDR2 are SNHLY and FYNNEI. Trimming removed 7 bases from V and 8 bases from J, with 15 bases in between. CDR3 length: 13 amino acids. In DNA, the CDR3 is TGTGCCAGCACGTACGAGTCTTTGCATGAGCAGTTCTTC. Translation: CASTYESLHEQFF.

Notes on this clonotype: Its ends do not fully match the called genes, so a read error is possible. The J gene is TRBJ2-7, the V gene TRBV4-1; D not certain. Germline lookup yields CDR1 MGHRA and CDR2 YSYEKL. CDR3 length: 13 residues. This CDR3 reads CASSTGPRCSQYF. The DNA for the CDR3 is TGTGCCAGCAGCACCGGGCCCCGCTGCTCGCAGTACTTC.

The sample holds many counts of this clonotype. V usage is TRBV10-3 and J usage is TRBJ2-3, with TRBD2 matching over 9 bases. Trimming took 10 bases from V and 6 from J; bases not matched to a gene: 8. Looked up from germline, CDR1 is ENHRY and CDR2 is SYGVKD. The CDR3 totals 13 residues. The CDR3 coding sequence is TGTGCCAGCGCCGGGACTAGCAGTGATACGCAGTATTTT. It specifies CASAGTSSDTQYF.

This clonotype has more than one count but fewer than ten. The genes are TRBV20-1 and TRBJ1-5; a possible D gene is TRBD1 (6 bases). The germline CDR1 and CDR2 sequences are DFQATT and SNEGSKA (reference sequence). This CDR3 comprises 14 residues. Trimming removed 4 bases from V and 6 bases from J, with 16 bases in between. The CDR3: CSATGAGWSQPQHF. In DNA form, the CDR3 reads TGCAGTGCTACAGGGGCGGGATGGAGTCAGCCCCAGCATTTT.

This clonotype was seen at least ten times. The CDR3 DNA follows: TGCAGCGTTGAATCGGACAGTTGGACTGAAGCTTTCTTT. Its protein is CSVESDSWTEAFF. The V and J genes are TRBV29-1 and TRBJ1-1, with D maybe TRBD1 (6 bases). This CDR3 comprises 13 residues. CDR1 and CDR2 (germline): SQVTM, ANQGSEA. The V end was cut by 2 bases, the J end by 5 bases, with 12 bases between.

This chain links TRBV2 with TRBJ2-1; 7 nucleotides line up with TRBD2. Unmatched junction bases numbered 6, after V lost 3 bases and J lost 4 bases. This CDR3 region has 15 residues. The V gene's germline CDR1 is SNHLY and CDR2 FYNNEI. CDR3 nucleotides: TGTGCCAGCAGTGATGACCTAGCGGTGTACAATGAGCAGTTCTTC. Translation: CASSDDLAVYNEQFF.

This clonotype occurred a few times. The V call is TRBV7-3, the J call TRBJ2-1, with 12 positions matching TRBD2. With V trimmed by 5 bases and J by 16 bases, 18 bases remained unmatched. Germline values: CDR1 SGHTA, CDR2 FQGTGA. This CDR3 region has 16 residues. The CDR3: CASSHPHTTSGSLAFF. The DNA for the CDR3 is TGTGCCAGCAGCCACCCTCATACGACTAGCGGGAGTTTGGCTTTCTTC.

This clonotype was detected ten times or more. The DNA of the CDR3 is TGCAGTGCTAGTCCTAGCGGGGGGGCACGAGAGACCCAGTACTTC. Translation: CSASPSGGARETQYF. The V and J genes are TRBV20-1 and TRBJ2-5, with 12 bases fitting TRBD2. Germline V gene sequence: CDR1 DFQATT, CDR2 SNEGSKA (reference sequence). Trimming removed 3 bases from V and 4 bases from J; junction bases left unmatched: 6. The CDR3 is 15 amino acids.

The CDR3 coding sequence is TGTGCCACCAGTGACACCGGGACAGGGTTGGAGACCCAGTACTTC. It specifies CATSDTGTGLETQYF. The gene calls are TRBV24-1 and TRBJ2-5, with 9 bases lining up with TRBD1. CDR3 length equals 15 residues. After removal of 4 bases from V and 5 bases from J, the junction contained 7 bases not matched to a gene. Germline-derived CDR1 and CDR2 are KGHDR and SFDVKD.

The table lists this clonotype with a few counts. The DNA for the CDR3 is TGTGCCAGCAGCCCCGGGGGCGGTACGCAGTATTTT. It yields the protein CASSPGGGTQYF. V is TRBV14 and J is TRBJ2-3, with D possibly called TRBD1 or TRBD2 (6 bases each). Germline-derived CDR1 and CDR2 are SGHDN and FVKESK. V shed 4 bases and J shed 8 bases, with 10 bases lying between them. This CDR3 contains 12 residues. Supplemented by reference TRBV14 and TRBJ2-3, the full variable domain reads EAGVTQFPSHSVIEKGQTVTLRCDPISGHDNLYWYRRVMGKEIKFLLHFVKESKQDESGMPNNRFLAERTGGTYSTLKVQPAELEDSGVYFCASSPGGGTQYFGPGTRLTVL.

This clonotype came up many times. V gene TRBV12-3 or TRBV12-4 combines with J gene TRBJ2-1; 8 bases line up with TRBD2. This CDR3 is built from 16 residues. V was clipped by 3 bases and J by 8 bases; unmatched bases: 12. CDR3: CASSFLAGRAFDEQFF. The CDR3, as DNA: TGTGCCAGCAGTTTTCTGGCCGGGAGGGCTTTCGATGAGCAGTTCTTC.

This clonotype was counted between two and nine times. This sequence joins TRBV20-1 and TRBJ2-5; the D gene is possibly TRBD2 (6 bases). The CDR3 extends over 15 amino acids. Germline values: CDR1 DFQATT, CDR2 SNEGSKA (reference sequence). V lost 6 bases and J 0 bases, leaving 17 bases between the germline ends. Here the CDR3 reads CSANSGSGYQETQYF. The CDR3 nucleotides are TGCAGTGCCAACTCGGGTAGCGGATACCAAGAGACCCAGTACTTC.

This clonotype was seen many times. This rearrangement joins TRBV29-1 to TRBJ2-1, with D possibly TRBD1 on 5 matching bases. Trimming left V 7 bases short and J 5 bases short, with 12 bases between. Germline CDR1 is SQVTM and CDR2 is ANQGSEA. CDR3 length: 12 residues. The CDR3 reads CSALGPNNEQFF. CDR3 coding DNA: TGCAGCGCCTTGGGGCCCAACAATGAGCAGTTCTTC.

CDR3 region: CASTPGPDPYGYTF. The CDR3 DNA reads as TGTGCCAGCACTCCGGGACCCGATCCCTATGGCTACACCTTC. This chain joins TRBV12-3 or TRBV12-4 and TRBJ1-2; D perhaps matches TRBD1 (5 bases). V was trimmed by 7 bases and J by 4 bases, leaving 16 bases between them. This CDR3 is 14 amino acids long.

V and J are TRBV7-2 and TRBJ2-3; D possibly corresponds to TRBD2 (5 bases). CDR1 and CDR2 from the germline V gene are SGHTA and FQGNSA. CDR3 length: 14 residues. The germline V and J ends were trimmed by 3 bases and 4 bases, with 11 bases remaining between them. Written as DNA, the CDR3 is TGTGCCAGCAGCTTTAGCGTATTGGCAGATACGCAGTATTTT. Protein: CASSFSVLADTQYF. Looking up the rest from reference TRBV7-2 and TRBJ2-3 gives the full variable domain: GAGVSQSPSNKVTEKGKDVELRCDPISGHTALYWYRQSLGQGLEFLIYFQGNSAPDKSGLPSDRFSAERTGGSVSTLTIQRTQQEDSAVYLCASSFSVLADTQYFGPGTRLTVL.

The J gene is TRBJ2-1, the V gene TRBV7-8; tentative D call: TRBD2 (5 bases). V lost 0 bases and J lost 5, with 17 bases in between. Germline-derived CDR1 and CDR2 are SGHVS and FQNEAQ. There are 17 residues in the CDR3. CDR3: CASSLAPGENWDNEQFF. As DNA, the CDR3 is TGTGCCAGCAGCTTAGCTCCCGGGGAAAATTGGGACAATGAGCAGTTCTTC.

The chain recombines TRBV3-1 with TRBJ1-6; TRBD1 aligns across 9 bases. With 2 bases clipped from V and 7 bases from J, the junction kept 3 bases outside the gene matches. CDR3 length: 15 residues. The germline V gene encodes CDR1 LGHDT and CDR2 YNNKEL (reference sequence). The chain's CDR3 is CASSQIGQGNSPLHF. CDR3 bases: TGTGCCAGCAGCCAAATAGGACAGGGGAATTCACCCCTCCACTTT.

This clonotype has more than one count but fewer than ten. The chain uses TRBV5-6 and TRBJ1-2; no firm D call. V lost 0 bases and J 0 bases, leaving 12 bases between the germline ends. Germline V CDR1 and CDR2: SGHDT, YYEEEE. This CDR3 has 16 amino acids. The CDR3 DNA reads TGTGCCAGCAGCTTGGCCCCAACGAACACTAACTATGGCTACACCTTC. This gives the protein CASSLAPTNTNYGYTF.

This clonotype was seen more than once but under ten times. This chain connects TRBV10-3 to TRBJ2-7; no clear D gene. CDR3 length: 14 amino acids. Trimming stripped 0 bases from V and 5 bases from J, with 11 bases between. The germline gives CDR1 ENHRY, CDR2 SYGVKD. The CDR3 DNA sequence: TGTGCCATCAGTGAGTCAGGCCAGTTCAACGAGCAGTACTTC. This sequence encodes CAISESGQFNEQYF.

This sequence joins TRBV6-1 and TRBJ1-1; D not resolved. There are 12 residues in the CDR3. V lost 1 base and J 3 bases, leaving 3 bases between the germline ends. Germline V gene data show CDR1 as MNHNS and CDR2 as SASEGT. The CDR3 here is CASSEVHTEAFF. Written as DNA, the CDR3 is TGTGCCAGCAGTGAAGTCCACACTGAAGCTTTCTTT.

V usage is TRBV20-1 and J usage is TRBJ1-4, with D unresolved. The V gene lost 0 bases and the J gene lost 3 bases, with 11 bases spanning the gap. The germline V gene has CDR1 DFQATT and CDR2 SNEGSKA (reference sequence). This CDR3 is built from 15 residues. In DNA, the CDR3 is TGCAGTGCTAGAGATTCGGGCACGGCTAATGAAAAACTGTTTTTT. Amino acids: CSARDSGTANEKLFF.

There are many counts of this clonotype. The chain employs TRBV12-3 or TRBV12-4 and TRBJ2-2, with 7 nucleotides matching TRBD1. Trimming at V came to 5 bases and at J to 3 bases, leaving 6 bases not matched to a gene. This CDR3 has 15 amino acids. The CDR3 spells CASSPDRVYTGELFF. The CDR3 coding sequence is TGTGCCAGCAGTCCAGACAGGGTGTACACCGGGGAGCTGTTTTTT.

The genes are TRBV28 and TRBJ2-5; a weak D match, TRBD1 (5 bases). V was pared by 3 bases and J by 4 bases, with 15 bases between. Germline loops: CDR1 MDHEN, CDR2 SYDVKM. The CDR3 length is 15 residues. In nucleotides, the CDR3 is TGTGCCAGCAGTTTCCTTTCAGGGTCCCGAGAGACCCAGTACTTC. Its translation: CASSFLSGSRETQYF.